These 8 T cell receptor beta chains originate from one sample sequenced in a study of radiotherapy plus CTLA-4 blockade in lung cancer. This table comes from immunoSEQ multiplex PCR, and its TCRdb copy is limited to in-frame clones, with some not included. The sample contains 30,000 to 35,000 clones, roughly three quarters of which appear only once. Sequences were derived from peripheral blood, sampled from a patient treated with radiotherapy plus ipilimumab. The origin of the receptors is a human donor with non-small cell lung cancer who had stable disease on radiotherapy plus ipilimumab.

This sequence joins TRBV2 and TRBJ1-4; possible D gene TRBD1, 6 bases. Looked up from germline, CDR1 is SNHLY and CDR2 is FYNNEI. The V end was cut by 2 bases, the J end by 0 bases, with 10 bases between. The CDR3 contains 16 residues. The CDR3 nucleotides read TGTGCCAGCAGTGAAAAGGGACACGCAACTAATGAAAAACTGTTTTTT. Protein sequence: CASSEKGHATNEKLFF.

This clone has a handful of counts. CDR3 sequence: CASSPELVSGVNTGELFF. CDR3 bases: TGTGCCAGCTCACCCGAACTCGTTAGCGGGGTGAACACCGGGGAGCTGTTTTTT. The V call is TRBV18, the J call TRBJ2-2; 8 nucleotides align to TRBD2. The CDR3 has 18 amino acids. After removal of 3 bases from V and 1 base from J, the junction contained 10 bases not matched to a gene. Germline values: CDR1 KGHSH, CDR2 LQKENI. Full variable domain (rest looked up from reference TRBV18 and TRBJ2-2): NAGVMQNPRHLVRRRGQEARLRCSPMKGHSHVYWYRQLPEEGLKFMVYLQKENIIDESGMPKERFSAEFPKEGPSILRIQQVVRGDSAAYFCASSPELVSGVNTGELFFGEGSRLTVL.

A remark on this clone: One end of the junction is discordant with germline, which a read error may explain. At the DNA level, this CDR3 is encoded by other sequences in the same sample as well. The chain uses TRBV6-5 and TRBJ1-1, with 8 bases matching TRBD1. The CDR3 totals 13 residues. Germline-derived CDR1 and CDR2 are MNHEY and SVGAGI. The CDR3 bases are TGTGCCAGTAGTTTACAGGGGGACACTGAAGCTTTCTTT. This translates into CASSLQGDTEAFF.

V gene TRBV7-2 combines with J gene TRBJ2-3; perhaps TRBD1 as D (6 bases). The CDR3 extends over 15 amino acids. The V and J ends lost 5 bases and 2 bases respectively, with 14 bases between them. The germline gives CDR1 SGHTA, CDR2 FQGNSA. The CDR3 DNA reads TGTGCCAGCAGCAAGGGGGACCCCTCCACAGATACGCAGTATTTT. Protein sequence: CASSKGDPSTDTQYF.

The chain is built from TRBV6-5 and TRBJ2-3, with D tentatively TRBD2 (5 bases). The CDR3 contains 15 residues. Germline CDR1 is MNHEY and CDR2 is SVGAGI. V was shortened by 2 bases and J by 3 bases, with 12 bases between the two germline ends. The CDR3 DNA reads as TGTGCCAGCAGTTACCGTGCTAGCTTAACAGATACGCAGTATTTT. Protein sequence: CASSYRASLTDTQYF.

This clone is labeled medium-sized. This chain connects TRBV4-1 to TRBJ1-4; no clear D gene. The CDR3 is made up of 14 amino acids. CDR1 MGHRA and CDR2 YSYEKL come from the germline V gene. Trimming shortened V by 4 bases and J by 14 bases, and 20 bases separated the two germline ends. The CDR3 here is CASSPGTSNERLFF. CDR3 coding DNA: TGCGCCAGCAGCCCGGGAACGTCTAATGAACGCCTGTTTTTT.

On this clone itself: The junction departs from the called germline gene at one end, perhaps through a read error. The genes are TRBV7-7 and TRBJ2-7; D gene ambiguous. There are 13 residues in the CDR3. CDR1 SSHAT and CDR2 FNYEAQ come from the germline V gene (reference sequence). CDR3 nucleotide sequence: TGTGCTAGCAGCATAGGACCTAGCTACGAGCAGTACTTC. It encodes CASSIGPSYEQYF.

The chain recombines TRBV29-1 with TRBJ1-4; 8 bases line up with TRBD1. Trimming at V came to 5 bases and at J to 8 bases, leaving 7 bases not matched to a gene. The CDR3 runs 13 residues. CDR1 is SQVTM and CDR2 is ANQGSEA in the germline V gene. CDR3 sequence (DNA): TGCAGCGTTTCCAAGACAGGGGCGGAAAAACTGTTTTTT. Translated, it gives CSVSKTGAEKLFF.